This T cell receptor beta chain originates from a study of T cells after yellow fever vaccination. On the study more broadly: When fractions had low cell numbers, they were prepared with SMART-Seq v4 Ultra Low Input.

Trimming took off 0 bases at V and 2 bases at J, with 10 bases between the two ends. The CDR3 runs to 15 residues. Looked up from germline, CDR1 is LNHNV and CDR2 is YYDKDF (reference sequence). Researchers made TCR cDNA using 5'RACE template switching, and this step added a universal primer site and UMIs. TCRdb reprocessed the 5' RACE reads via MiXCR and lists one record per CDR3 protein. The sample contains 300,000 or so distinct CDR3 sequences, 3% to 4.5% of which appear only once. Study outcomes and limitations: A faster peak, day 5 versus 15, was reached by the weaker secondary response. Clones that expanded after primary vaccination mostly reappeared after the booster (roughly 96% CD4, 88% CD8).

The sample holds many counts of this clonotype. Antigen unknown. V usage is TRBV15 and J usage is TRBJ1-1; D ambiguous. The sample was PBMCs, taken 5 days after the yellow fever booster vaccination. The clonotype originates from a man between 18 and 29 years old who received the YFV17D yellow fever vaccine. CDR3 DNA sequence: TGTGCCACCAGCAGAGAATCATCACTCAACACTGAAGCTTTCTTT. Its translation is CATSRESSLNTEAFF.